These T cell receptor beta chains were read from a single sample in a study of T cells expressing NK-cell markers. From the 5' RACE reads, TCRdb lists one entry per CDR3 protein and no DNA. This sample lists some 280,000 distinct CDR3 sequences; its ten largest clones have about 0.4%. Sequenced sample: blood T cells: a sorted CD56 or NKG2C T cell subset, CD4+ or CD8+ T cells, or bulk PBMC T cells (not recorded which). Receptors were obtained from a man younger than 35 in good health. Both conserved end residues are part of each CDR3. Each record gives: J gene, V gene, CDR3 protein.

>TRBJ2-2|TRBV7-8
CASSLAGKNTGELFF
>TRBJ2-3|TRBV18
CASSPPNIGVFGTDTQYF
>TRBJ2-7|TRBV12-3/TRBV12-4
CASSLGTSGRARGEQYF
>TRBJ2-1|TRBV10-3
CAITPGLAGGEQFF
>TRBJ2-1|TRBV7-6
CASSGHPRSSYNEQFF
>TRBJ1-1|TRBV10-3
CAISESLEAFF
>TRBJ2-7|TRBV20-1
CSATPQGLSYEQYF
>TRBJ1-5|TRBV27
CASSFRGTGYSNQPQHF
>TRBJ2-1|TRBV20-1
CSAPRMRIGYNEQFF
>TRBJ1-3|TRBV2
CASIGGTFSGNTIYF
>TRBJ2-2|TRBV9
CASSVRLGANTGELFF
>TRBJ2-2|TRBV5-1
CASSWGQGNSGELFF
>TRBJ1-2|TRBV6-5
CASSFQGHYTF
>TRBJ2-4|TRBV29-1
CSVGGRSKNIQYF
>TRBJ2-2|TRBV12-3/TRBV12-4
CASSFFFRTQAYDTGELFF
>TRBJ2-2|TRBV6-4
CASSDGARPGAGELFF
>TRBJ2-7|TRBV12-3/TRBV12-4
CASSPDPRYEQYF
>TRBJ2-5|TRBV19
CASSKIEVPETQYF
>TRBJ1-1|TRBV6-5
CASSQPGNGVTEAFF
>TRBJ2-7|TRBV2
CASSEGVMVYEQYF
>TRBJ2-7|TRBV20-1
CSAIRPGSSSEQYF
>TRBJ2-6|TRBV4-3
CASSQGVGGAYGANVLTF
>TRBJ2-3|TRBV7-9
CASSADRAWTDTQYF
>TRBJ2-3|TRBV20-1
CSVGGRGTDTQYF
>TRBJ2-5|TRBV10-3
CASSSGLIQETQYF
>TRBJ2-1|TRBV9
CASSVTSGLNNEQFF
>TRBJ2-5|TRBV29-1
CSVDYGETLQYF
>TRBJ2-3|TRBV19
CVRGSTCGRTCTDTQYF
>TRBJ2-7|TRBV27
CASRISPGQVYEQYF
>TRBJ2-7|TRBV12-3/TRBV12-4
CASSPRTGGHEQYF
>TRBJ1-6|TRBV28
CASDRGSSYNSPLHF
>TRBJ1-1|TRBV5-5
CASSFLDRGRNTEAFF
>TRBJ2-1|TRBV12-3/TRBV12-4
CASRNRELTSNEQFF
>TRBJ1-4|TRBV5-4
CASSSSQGPNEKLFF
>TRBJ2-1|TRBV11-2
CASRGVSGSYNEQFF
>TRBJ2-7|TRBV20-1
CSARDLRTSGSYEQYF
>TRBJ2-5|TRBV5-1
CASSQHRASVQETQYF
>TRBJ2-1|TRBV6-1
CASVHGAGGSSEQFF
>TRBJ1-5|TRBV4-2
CASSLTTGLEQPQHF
>TRBJ2-2|TRBV7-9
CASSPPWELFF
>TRBJ1-3|TRBV12-3/TRBV12-4
CASSFDGFSGNTIYF
>TRBJ2-3|TRBV7-9
CASSLARGTVKDTQYF
>TRBJ2-7|TRBV27
CASSLEPPGEQYF
>TRBJ2-1|TRBV5-6
CASSSGRPNGEQFF
>TRBJ1-5|TRBV12-3/TRBV12-4
CASRVGTGYQPQHF
>TRBJ2-3|TRBV20-1
CSVRGIGADTQYF
>TRBJ1-1|TRBV19
CASSIGGQRSSTEAFF
>TRBJ2-1|TRBV7-9
CASSLADPANNEQFF
>TRBJ2-3|TRBV2
CASVLGGAQYF
>TRBJ1-1|TRBV7-2
CASSLGAAMNTEAFF
>TRBJ1-1|TRBV10-3
CAISQARYTEAFF
>TRBJ2-7|TRBV12-3/TRBV12-4
CASSRTQGGEQYF
>TRBJ2-3|TRBV28
CASSLSAVLAGDTDTQYF